This record covers a single T cell receptor beta chain. This clone was picked up a small number of times. Its antigen is still unknown. No much larger clone is present one base from it, and per-base qualities are unavailable. This sample stems from a study of T cell responses to AZD1222 COVID-19 vaccine (dated by TCRdb to about 2021). Concerning the study at large: TCR sequencing was performed for approximately 240 trial participants, of whom about 200 were given two doses of AZD1222 and around 25 were given two doses of MenACWY control vaccine. Trial participants were enrolled by age into 18-55, 56-69 and 70-plus year subgroups, with around 150, 28 and 57 TCR-sequenced participants respectively. The investigation overall reported the following: Because no day 14 peak-response samples were available, repertoires were characterized only after the peak T cell response. Conclusions about previously exposed vaccinees are limited, since just five or six AZD1222 recipients were seropositive for SARS-CoV-2 at baseline. Participants were mostly white British and included more females than males, and it was suggested by the authors that clonal diversity may have been underestimated. Nearly half of unique spike-specific TCRs reportedly recognized epitopes outside regions mutated in the B.1.351 and B.1.1.7 variants. A significant rise in spike-specific TCR breadth and depth was observed after two AZD1222 doses relative to day 0 and relative to MenACWY recipients. CD4 TCRs associated with the vaccine covered the entire spike protein, and the dominant responses were in regions 160-218 and 743-854. The 56-69-year group was small, and its depth increase did not reach significance, likely because of low power.

Measured from the cysteine to the phenylalanine, the CDR3 is 16 residues long. Just CDR3 DNA is preserved here, 48 bases in frame from base 1. V lost 4 bases and J lost 6 bases; the stretch between them is 16 bases long. For CDR1 and CDR2, the germline V gene lists ENHRY and SYGVKD. The CDR3 regions of human TCRbeta chains were analyzed by immunosequencing. In the authors' own workflow: TCRs in the repertoires were compared against a reference library of SARS-CoV-2-specific TCRs that had been generated with the MIRA antigen-specificity platform. Breadth meant the fraction of unique TCRs that were SARS-CoV-2-associated, whereas depth meant the fraction of total T cells that were SARS-CoV-2-associated. Each spike-specific TCR was assigned to its reactive spike region and to a CD4 or CD8 class using the MIRA data. Log10-transformed breadth and depth values were compared by one-way ANOVA with Sidak's multiple comparisons tests. TCRdb re-hosts the immuneACCESS table, in-frame sequences only. Its copies lack some clones; in the studies checked, an unresolved V gene accounts for under half of them, and the cause for the rest is not known. V and J calls and clone size are those listed in that table; D and trimming were worked out from the DNA. Across this sample there are around 200,000 clones, with approximately 94% seen only once. The ten largest account for roughly 1.7% of the sample.

The time point label here, explained by the study, means: about 28 days (+/-7) after the second vaccine dose. Because spike-specific TCR depth and breadth did not differ between the two schedules, AZD1222 recipients who got a second dose at roughly 4 weeks were pooled with those who got a second dose at roughly 12 weeks. The vaccinee samples were drawn from two UK trials, COV001 and COV002, one of which was a single-blind randomized controlled phase 2/3 trial testing AZD1222 (ChAdOx1 nCoV-19) in healthy adults. Trial participant PBMC samples were collected at day 0 and day 28 after the second dose for TCRbeta chain sequencing.

The input for sequencing was peripheral blood, taken 28 days after the second AZD1222 dose. This receptor was taken from an adult who received the AZD1222 COVID-19 vaccine. The rearranged chain carries TRBV10-3 and TRBJ1-6; a confident D gene designation cannot be given. DNA sequence: TGTGCCATCAGTGGTGGACCCGGGAGCGGTAATTCACCCCTCCACTTT. Its protein product is CAISGGPGSGNSPLHF.